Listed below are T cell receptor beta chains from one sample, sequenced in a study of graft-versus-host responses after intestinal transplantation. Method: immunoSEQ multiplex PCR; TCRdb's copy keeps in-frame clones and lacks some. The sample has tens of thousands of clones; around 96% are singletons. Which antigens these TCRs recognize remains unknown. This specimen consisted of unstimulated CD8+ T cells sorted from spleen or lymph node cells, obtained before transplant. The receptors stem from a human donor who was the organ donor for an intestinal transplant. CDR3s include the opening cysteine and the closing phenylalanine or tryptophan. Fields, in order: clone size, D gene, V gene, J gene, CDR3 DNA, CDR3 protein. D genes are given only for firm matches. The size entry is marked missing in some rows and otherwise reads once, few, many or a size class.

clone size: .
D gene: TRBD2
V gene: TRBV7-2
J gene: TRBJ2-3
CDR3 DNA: TGTGCCAGCAGCTTTTCGGGGGGGTCAGATACGCAGTATTTT
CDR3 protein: CASSFSGGSDTQYF

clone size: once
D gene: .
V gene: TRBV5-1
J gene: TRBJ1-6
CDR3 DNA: TGCGCCAGCAGCTTGGTTGAAATGAGCTCCTATAATTCACCCCTCCACTTT
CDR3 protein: CASSLVEMSSYNSPLHF

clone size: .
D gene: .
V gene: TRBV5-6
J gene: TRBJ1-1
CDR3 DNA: TGTGCCAGCAGCTTGGAGGCGGCTAGGGTTGAAGCTTTCTTT
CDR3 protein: CASSLEAARVEAFF

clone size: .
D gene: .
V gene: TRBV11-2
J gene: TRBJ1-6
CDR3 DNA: TGTGCCAGCAGCTTCCTTCCTACAGGGCCTTCCTATAATTCACCCCTCCACTTT
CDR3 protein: CASSFLPTGPSYNSPLHF

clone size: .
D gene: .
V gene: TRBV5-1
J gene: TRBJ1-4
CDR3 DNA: TGCGCCAGCAGCGCCTCAGGAGAAAAACTGTTTTTT
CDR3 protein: CASSASGEKLFF

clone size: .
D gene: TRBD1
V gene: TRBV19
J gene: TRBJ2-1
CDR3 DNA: TGTGCCAGTAGTATAGTCAGTCAGGGGGCTCACAATGAGCAGTTCTTC
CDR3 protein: CASSIVSQGAHNEQFF

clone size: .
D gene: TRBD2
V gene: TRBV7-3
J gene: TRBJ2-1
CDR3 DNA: TGTGCCAGCAGCCAGAGGACTAGCGGGGAAGGGACCAACAATGAGCAGTTCTTC
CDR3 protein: CASSQRTSGEGTNNEQFF

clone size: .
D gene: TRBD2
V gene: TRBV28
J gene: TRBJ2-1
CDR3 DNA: TGTGCCAGCAGTTTCCCAGGACTAGCGGGCATTACTGGGGATGAGCAGTTCTTC
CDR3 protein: CASSFPGLAGITGDEQFF

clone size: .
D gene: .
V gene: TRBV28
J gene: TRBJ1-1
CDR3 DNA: TGTGCCAGCAGTTTAGGGGGGGCGTGGACTGAAGCTTTCTTT
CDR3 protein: CASSLGGAWTEAFF

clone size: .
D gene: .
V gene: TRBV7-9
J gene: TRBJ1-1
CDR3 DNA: TGTGCCAGCAGCTCGCCCATCTCAGGAATCGCTTTCTTT
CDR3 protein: CASSSPISGIAFF

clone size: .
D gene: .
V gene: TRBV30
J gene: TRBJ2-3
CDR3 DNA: TGTGCCTGGGACGCTTCTGGCGATACGCAGTATTTT
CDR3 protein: CAWDASGDTQYF

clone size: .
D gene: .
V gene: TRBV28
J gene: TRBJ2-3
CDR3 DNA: TGTGCCAGCATCAAAGGGGGGGGCGGAAGAGATACGCAGTATTTT
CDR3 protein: CASIKGGGGRDTQYF

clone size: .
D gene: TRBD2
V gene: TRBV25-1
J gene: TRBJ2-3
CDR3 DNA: TGTGCCAGCAGTGAACTCGGGAGGCAAGATACGCAGTATTTT
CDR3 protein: CASSELGRQDTQYF

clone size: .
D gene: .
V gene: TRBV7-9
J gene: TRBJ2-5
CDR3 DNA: TGTGCCAGCAGCCAACTACCAGGCGTGGAGCAGTACTTC
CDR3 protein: CASSQLPGVEQYF

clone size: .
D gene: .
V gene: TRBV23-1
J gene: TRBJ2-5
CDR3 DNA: TGCGCCAGCAGTCAAGACAAAGAGACCCAGTACTTC
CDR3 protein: CASSQDKETQYF

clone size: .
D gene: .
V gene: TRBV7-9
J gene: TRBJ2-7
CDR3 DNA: TGTGCCAGCAGCTCCCCCGCTTATCGCAACGAGCAGTACTTC
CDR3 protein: CASSSPAYRNEQYF

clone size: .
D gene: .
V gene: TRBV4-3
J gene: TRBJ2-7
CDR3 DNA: TGCGCCAGCAGCCAAGATCGGTCGAAGACTGGGTCCTACGAGCAGTACTTC
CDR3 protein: CASSQDRSKTGSYEQYF

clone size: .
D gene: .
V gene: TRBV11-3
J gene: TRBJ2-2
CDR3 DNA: TGTGCCAGCAGCTTAATTCGGGGATCCACCGGGGAGCTGTTTTTT
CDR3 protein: CASSLIRGSTGELFF

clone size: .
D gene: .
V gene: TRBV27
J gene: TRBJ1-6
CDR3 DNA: TGTGCCAGCAGTTCCCAGGGGCAGAGCTCCTATAATTCACCCCTCCACTTT
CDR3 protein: CASSSQGQSSYNSPLHF

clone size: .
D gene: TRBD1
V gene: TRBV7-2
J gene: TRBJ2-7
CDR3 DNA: TGTGCCAGCAGCTTAGAGGGACAGGGCACCTACGAGCAGTACTTC
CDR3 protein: CASSLEGQGTYEQYF

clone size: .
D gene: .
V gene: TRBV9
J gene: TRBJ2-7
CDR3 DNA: TGTGCCAGCAGCGCAGGGGCCTACAGCTCCTACGAGCAGTACTTC
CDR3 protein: CASSAGAYSSYEQYF

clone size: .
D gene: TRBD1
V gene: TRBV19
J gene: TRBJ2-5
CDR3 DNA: TGTGCCAGTAGTTCAGGACAGGGGCAAGAGACCCAGTACTTC
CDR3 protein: CASSSGQGQETQYF

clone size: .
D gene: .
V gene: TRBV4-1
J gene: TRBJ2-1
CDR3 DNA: TGCGCCAGCAGCCCGTCACTAGATTTCCACAATGAGCAGTTCTTC
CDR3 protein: CASSPSLDFHNEQFF

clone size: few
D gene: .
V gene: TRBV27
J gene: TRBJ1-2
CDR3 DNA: TGTGCCAGCAGTTTGAAGGGTCGTTTGAGGGGCTACACCTTC
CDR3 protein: CASSLKGRLRGYTF

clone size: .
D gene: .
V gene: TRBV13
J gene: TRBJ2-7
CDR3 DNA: TGTGCCAGCAGCTTAGGAGTGGGAGCCTACGAGCAGTACTTC
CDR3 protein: CASSLGVGAYEQYF

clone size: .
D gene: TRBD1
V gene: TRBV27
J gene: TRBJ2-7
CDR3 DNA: TGTGCCAGCAGTGCGATGGGACAGGGTAGCTCCTACGAGCAGTACTTC
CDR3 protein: CASSAMGQGSSYEQYF

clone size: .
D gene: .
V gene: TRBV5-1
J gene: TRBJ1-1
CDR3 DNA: TGCGCCAGCAGCTTGGCCACCCTAACAGCTCTAGTCACTGAAGCTTTCTTT
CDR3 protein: CASSLATLTALVTEAFF

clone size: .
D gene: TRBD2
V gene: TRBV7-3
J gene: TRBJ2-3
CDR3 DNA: TGTGCCAGCAGCCCGGGACTAGCGGGGGGACCTAGCACAGATACGCAGTATTTT
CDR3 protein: CASSPGLAGGPSTDTQYF

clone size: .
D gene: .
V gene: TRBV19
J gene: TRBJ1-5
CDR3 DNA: TGTGCCAGTAGTTCCTCGGGGCATAGCAATCAGCCCCAGCATTTT
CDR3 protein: CASSSSGHSNQPQHF

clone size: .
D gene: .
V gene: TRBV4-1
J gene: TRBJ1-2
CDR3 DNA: TGCGCCAGCAGCCGGGAACCGGGGACAATTACGAAAGGCAACTATGGCTACACCTTC
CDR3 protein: CASSREPGTITKGNYGYTF

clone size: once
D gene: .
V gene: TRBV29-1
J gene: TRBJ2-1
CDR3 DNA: TGCAGCGTTCATCCCAGGAATGAGCAGTTCTTC
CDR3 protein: CSVHPRNEQFF

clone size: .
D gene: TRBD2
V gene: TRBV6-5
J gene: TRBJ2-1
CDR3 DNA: TGTGCCAGCAGTGGACTAGCGGGGATATACAATGAGCAGTTCTTC
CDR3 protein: CASSGLAGIYNEQFF

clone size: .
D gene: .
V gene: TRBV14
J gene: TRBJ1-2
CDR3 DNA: TGTGCCAGCAGCCGGAACTTATTGGACCACCAATACTATGGCTACACCTTC
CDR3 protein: CASSRNLLDHQYYGYTF

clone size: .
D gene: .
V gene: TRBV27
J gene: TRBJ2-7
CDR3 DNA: TGTGCCAGCAGTTTATCGAGCAGTTCCCCGTACGAGCAGTACTTC
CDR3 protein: CASSLSSSSPYEQYF

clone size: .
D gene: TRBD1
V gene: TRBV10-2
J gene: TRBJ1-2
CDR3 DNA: TGCGCCAGCAGTGAGCCGGGACAGGGGGCCTATGGCTACACCTTC
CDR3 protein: CASSEPGQGAYGYTF

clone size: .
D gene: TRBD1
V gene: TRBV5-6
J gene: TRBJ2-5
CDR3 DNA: TGTGCCAGCAGCCCCCGGGACAGGGTGCGCCCTTCAGAGACCCAGTACTTC
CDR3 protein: CASSPRDRVRPSETQYF

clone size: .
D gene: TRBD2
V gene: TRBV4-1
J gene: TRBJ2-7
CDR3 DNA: TGCGCCAGCAGCCAAAAGGGGCGGGGGTCTGTTTCCTACGAGCAGTACTTC
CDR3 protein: CASSQKGRGSVSYEQYF

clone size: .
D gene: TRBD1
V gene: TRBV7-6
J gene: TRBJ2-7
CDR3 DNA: TGTGCCAGCAGCTGGGGACAGGGAAGCTCCTACGAGCAGTACTTC
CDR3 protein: CASSWGQGSSYEQYF

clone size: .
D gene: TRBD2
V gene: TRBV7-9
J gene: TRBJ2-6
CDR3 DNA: TGTGCCAGCAGACCAGCGGGGGCAAGCGACTCTGGGGCCAACGTCCTGACTTTC
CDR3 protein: CASRPAGASDSGANVLTF

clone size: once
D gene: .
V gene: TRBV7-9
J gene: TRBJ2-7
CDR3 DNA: TGTGCCAGCAGCTTAGGGGGAGACTACGAGCAGTACTTC
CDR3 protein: CASSLGGDYEQYF

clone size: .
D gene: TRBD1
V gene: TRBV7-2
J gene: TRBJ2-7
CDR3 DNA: TGTGCCAGCAGCTTGGGACAGGGGGCCTACGAGCAGTACTTC
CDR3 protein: CASSLGQGAYEQYF

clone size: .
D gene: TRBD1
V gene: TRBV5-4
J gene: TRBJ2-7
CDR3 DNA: TGTGCCAGCAGCGCCCCGGGACAGGGTACCTACGAGCAGTACTTC
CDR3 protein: CASSAPGQGTYEQYF

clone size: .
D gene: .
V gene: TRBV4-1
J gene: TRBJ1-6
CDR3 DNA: TGCGCCAGCAGCCAAGTCGGGGTTTCACCCCTCCACTTT
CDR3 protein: CASSQVGVSPLHF

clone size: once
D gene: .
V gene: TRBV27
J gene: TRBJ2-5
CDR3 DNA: TGTGCCAGCAGCACCCATCGATCAGGATCGTCGTGGGAGCAGTACTTC
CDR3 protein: CASSTHRSGSSWEQYF

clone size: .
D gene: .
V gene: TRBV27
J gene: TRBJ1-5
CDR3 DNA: TGTGCCAGCAGTACAATCCGGTTGGACGGAGCACCCCAGCATTTT
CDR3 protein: CASSTIRLDGAPQHF